The 7 T cell receptor beta chains below come from one sample, sequenced in a study of CD8+ T cells in alopecia areata. Following RNA extraction, reverse transcription yielded cDNA that acted as the sequencing template. TCRdb keeps only in-frame clones here, not all; method: immunoSEQ multiplex PCR. In the table there are more than 200,000 clones, roughly two thirds of which are singletons. The specimen comprised CD4+ T cells sorted from blood, sampled at week 0. These TCRs come from a human donor with alopecia areata.

This sequence joins TRBV10-3 and TRBJ2-5; D uncertain. The CDR3 extends over 13 amino acids. V was pared by 7 bases and J by 1 base, with 10 bases between. Germline loops: CDR1 ENHRY, CDR2 SYGVKD. The CDR3 nucleotides read TGTGCCATCACAGGAGAGATCCAAGAGACCCAGTACTTC. Translation: CAITGEIQETQYF.

V and J are TRBV7-2 and TRBJ1-5, with unresolved D. Germline values: CDR1 SGHTA, CDR2 FQGNSA. V dropped 2 bases and J dropped 2 bases, with 13 bases sitting between them. There are 16 residues in the CDR3. The CDR3 sequence: CASSLLGSVGNQPQHF. In DNA form, the CDR3 reads TGTGCCAGCAGCTTATTAGGGTCTGTGGGCAATCAGCCCCAGCATTTT.

The chain carries TRBV27 and TRBJ2-1; 10 nucleotides line up with TRBD1. With 7 bases clipped from V and 5 bases from J, the junction kept 11 bases outside the gene matches. Germline CDR1 is MNHEY and CDR2 is SMNVEV (reference sequence). The CDR3 loop spans 16 amino acids. The CDR3 spells CASTPTRDRGDNEQFF. Here the CDR3 DNA reads TGTGCCAGCACTCCTACCCGGGACAGGGGCGACAATGAGCAGTTCTTC.

The rearrangement uses TRBV7-2 and TRBJ2-5, with D possibly matching TRBD1 (6 bases). CDR3 length: 14 residues. With 7 bases removed from V and 0 bases from J, the gap between germline ends came to 12 bases. Germline V gene lookup returns CDR1 SGHTA and CDR2 FQGNSA. The CDR3 protein is CASNVQGYQETQYF. The CDR3 coding sequence is TGTGCCAGCAACGTACAGGGATACCAAGAGACCCAGTACTTC.

J is TRBJ1-2 and V is TRBV7-8, with D possibly matching TRBD1 (6 bases). CDR1 SGHVS and CDR2 FQNEAQ come from the germline V gene. This CDR3 is 14 amino acids long. Trimming took 0 bases from V and 7 from J, leaving 12 bases between them. CDR3 residues: CASSLARGVSGYTF. The CDR3 bases are TGTGCCAGCAGCTTAGCCAGGGGCGTTTCTGGCTACACCTTC.

The chain carries TRBV29-1 and TRBJ2-3; possible D gene TRBD1, 5 bases. Germline CDR1 is SQVTM and CDR2 is ANQGSEA. V was pared by 8 bases and J by 4 bases, with 10 bases between. The CDR3 sequence is 11 residues long. The CDR3 reads CSLGDPDTQYF. The CDR3 bases are TGCAGCTTAGGGGATCCAGATACGCAGTATTTT.

The chain carries TRBV5-6 and TRBJ1-1; D may be TRBD1 (6 bases). Germline-derived CDR1 and CDR2 are SGHDT and YYEEEE. This CDR3 spans 16 amino acids. V shed 5 bases and J shed 0 bases, with 17 bases lying between them. CDR3 protein: CASRPKERTVNTEAFF. The CDR3 DNA sequence: TGTGCCAGCAGGCCAAAGGAGAGGACAGTGAACACTGAAGCTTTCTTT.